The 32 T cell receptor beta chains reported below all come from one sample, sequenced in a study of T cells in women clearing cervical HPV infection. Sequenced by immunoSEQ multiplex PCR; TCRdb stores in-frame clones only, minus some. The listing records 25,000 to 35,000 clones. Sequences were obtained from blood buffy coat. The receptors come from a woman aged 18 to 69 with a cervical HPV16 infection that either progressed to CIN3+ or cleared (not recorded which).

On this clone itself: Read sequence stops 3 residues before the CDR3 end, and the germline J gene provides the missing end. V gene TRBV2 combines with J gene TRBJ2-1, with 8 bases fitting TRBD1. Germline V gives CDR1 SNHLY, CDR2 FYNNEI. This CDR3 region has 15 residues. V was clipped by 6 bases and J by 0 bases; unmatched bases: 4. The CDR3 sequence is CASSGTGGSYNEQFF. The part of the CDR3 DNA that was read is TGTGCCAGCAGCGGTACAGGGGGCTCCTACAATGAG.

Of note for this clone: From the germline J gene comes the end of the CDR3, since the read stops 3 residues before it. The chain employs TRBV18 and TRBJ1-2; D unresolved. The CDR3 totals 12 residues. CDR1 KGHSH and CDR2 LQKENI come from the germline V gene. CDR3: CASSSQRNDYTF. The DNA read from the CDR3 is TGTGCCAGCTCATCCCAGCGCAACGAC. The variable domain in full, completed from reference TRBV18 and TRBJ1-2, reads NAGVMQNPRHLVRRRGQEARLRCSPMKGHSHVYWYRQLPEEGLKFMVYLQKENIIDESGMPKERFSAEFPKEGPSILRIQQVVRGDSAAYFCASSSQRNDYTFGSGTRLTVV.

A word on this clone: The CDR3 extends 3 residues past the end of the read, so its final part is completed from the germline J gene. This chain joins TRBV28 and TRBJ2-3; 7 positions match TRBD1. The germline CDR1 and CDR2 sequences are MDHEN and SYDVKM. The junction had 9 bases not matched to a gene; V was cut back by 5 bases and J by 4 bases. The CDR3 has 15 amino acids. The CDR3 reads CASSRPSTGSDTQYF. The covered CDR3 bases are TGTGCCAGCAGTCGACCCTCGACAGGGTCAGATACG.

A note on this clone: The CDR3 goes on 3 residues after the read ends, and that part is filled in from the germline J gene. The V gene is TRBV5-1, the J gene TRBJ2-3, with D uncertain. The germline gives CDR1 SGHRS, CDR2 YFSETQ. CDR3 length: 15 amino acids. The CDR3 sequence is CASSLGTLGQETQYF. The sequenced part of the CDR3 DNA is TGCGCCAGCAGCTTGGGCACTTTGGGCCAAGAGACG.

As regards this clone: The read ends 3 residues before the CDR3 terminus; that terminus is restored from the germline J gene. The chain is built from TRBV18 and TRBJ1-1, with D perhaps matching TRBD1 (5 bases). Germline CDR1 reads KGHSH; CDR2 reads LQKENI. The CDR3 is 14 residues long. CDR3 sequence reads: CASSGGTSGYEAFF. The covered CDR3 bases are TGTGCCAGCTCGGGGGGGACTAGCGGGTACGAG. The whole variable domain, remainder taken from reference TRBV18 and TRBJ1-1, is NAGVMQNPRHLVRRRGQEARLRCSPMKGHSHVYWYRQLPEEGLKFMVYLQKENIIDESGMPKERFSAEFPKEGPSILRIQQVVRGDSAAYFCASSGGTSGYEAFFGQGTRLTVV.

In the case of this clone: The sequence runs out 3 residues before the end of the CDR3; the remainder is reconstructed from the germline J gene. This chain uses TRBV2 with TRBJ2-1; the match to TRBD1 covers 7 bases. V lost 6 bases and J lost 6; bases outside the gene matches: 8. There are 14 residues in the CDR3. Germline CDR1 reads SNHLY; CDR2 reads FYNNEI. CDR3 bases read: TGTGCCAGCAGACCCGACAGGGTAGGCAATGAG. Its protein is CASRPDRVGNE. The entire CDR3 protein is CASRPDRVGNEQFF.

CDR3: CASSFGLAGANVLFF. CDR3 DNA (partial): TGCGCCAGCAGCTTCGGACTAGCTGGGGCCAACGTA. V is TRBV5-1 and J is TRBJ1-4; TRBD1 might be the D (5 bases). The CDR3 end is not reached by the read, which stops 3 residues before it; the germline J gene fills it in. Germline values: CDR1 SGHRS, CDR2 YFSETQ. CDR3 length: 15 amino acids.

For this clone: The read finishes 3 residues shy of the CDR3 end, and the germline J gene is used to complete it. The chain combines TRBV20-1 with TRBJ1-1, with a possible D match to TRBD1 (6 bases). Trimming shortened V by 6 bases and J by 4 bases, and 12 bases separated the two germline ends. CDR1 is DFQATT and CDR2 is SNEGSKA in the germline V gene (reference sequence). This CDR3 has 12 amino acids. The CDR3 bases that were read are TGCAGTGCGCCTCAGGGGAGCACTGAA. Encoded protein: CSAPQGSTE. The full CDR3 protein reads CSAPQGSTEAFF.

As concerns this clone: The read ends 3 residues shy of where the CDR3 ends; the end is completed using the germline J gene. This rearrangement joins TRBV5-6 to TRBJ2-7, with D possibly matching TRBD1 (5 bases). Germline-derived CDR1 and CDR2 are SGHDT and YYEEEE. With 2 bases removed from V and 4 bases from J, the gap between germline ends came to 13 bases. This CDR3 has 14 residues. The CDR3 spells CASSLRQIRYEQYF. The CDR3 DNA, read in part, is TGTGCCAGCAGCTTAAGACAGATAAGGTACGAG.

In the case of this clone: Read data end 3 residues before the CDR3 end; the end is taken from the germline J gene. This chain links TRBV18 with TRBJ2-7; D possibly corresponds to TRBD1 (5 bases). The CDR3 runs to 15 residues. Germline loops: CDR1 KGHSH, CDR2 LQKENI. Trimming left V 6 bases short and J 4 bases short, with 19 bases between. CDR3 in amino acids: CASSQGAGPLYEQYF. The sequenced part of the CDR3 DNA is TGTGCCAGCTCGCAAGGGGCAGGTCCCCTTTACGAG.

With regard to this clone: The read finishes 3 residues shy of the CDR3 end, and the germline J gene is used to complete it. This sequence joins TRBV30 and TRBJ2-2; 7 nucleotides line up with TRBD1. The length of the CDR3 is 15 residues. V shed 1 base, J shed 1 base, and the junction held 3 bases outside the gene matches. Per the germline V gene, CDR1 is GTSNPN and CDR2 is SVGIG (reference sequence). The CDR3 is CAWSGGTENTGELFF. The DNA read from the CDR3 is TGTGCCTGGAGTGGAGGGACAGAGAACACCGGGGAG.

Concerning this clone itself: Read coverage stops 3 residues before the CDR3 terminus; the germline J gene supplies the remainder. The V gene is TRBV7-9, the J gene TRBJ2-3; D uncertain. CDR1 SEHNR and CDR2 FQNEAQ come from the germline V gene (reference sequence). CDR3 length equals 14 residues. The V end lost 2 bases, the J end lost 3 bases, and 9 bases lay between the germline ends. The CDR3 DNA, read in part, is TGTGCCAGCAGCTTACACGGGTTGACAGATACG. It yields the protein CASSLHGLTDT. The CDR3 in full is CASSLHGLTDTQYF.

For this clone: From the germline J gene comes the end of the CDR3, since the read stops 3 residues before it. V usage is TRBV7-9 and J usage is TRBJ2-3; D gene unclear. The CDR3 extends over 14 amino acids. Per the germline V gene, CDR1 is SEHNR and CDR2 is FQNEAQ (reference sequence). The CDR3 loop is CASSLVRAQETQYF. CDR3 DNA, as far as it was read: TGTGCCAGCAGCTTAGTTCGAGCCCAAGAGACG.

Remarks on this clone: The read comes to an end 3 residues before the CDR3 does, leaving the germline J gene to fill in the end. The chain uses TRBV5-1 and TRBJ1-2; TRBD1 matches at 7 bases. After removal of 4 bases from V and 3 bases from J, the junction contained 18 bases not matched to a gene. CDR1 and CDR2 from the germline V gene are SGHRS and YFSETQ. There are 18 residues in the CDR3. The covered CDR3 bases are TGCGCCAGCAGCGGCGACAATCCGGGACAGCTAAACTACTATGGC. It specifies CASSGDNPGQLNYYG. The whole CDR3 region reads CASSGDNPGQLNYYGYTF.

About this clone: The DNA ends 3 residues before the CDR3 does, and the rest of the CDR3 is filled in from the germline J gene. The chain carries TRBV20-1 and TRBJ1-2, with a possible D match to TRBD1 (6 bases). The V and J ends lost 3 bases and 7 bases respectively, with 15 bases between them. Per the germline V gene, CDR1 is DFQATT and CDR2 is SNEGSKA (reference sequence). The CDR3 totals 13 residues. The CDR3 protein is CSASQGRGGGYTF. CDR3 bases read: TGCAGTGCTAGCCAGGGGAGAGGGGGTGGC.

On this clone itself: The read terminates 3 residues ahead of where the CDR3 ends, so the germline J gene completes it. This rearrangement joins TRBV28 to TRBJ2-3; 9 bases fit TRBD1. Germline trimming cut 3 bases from V and 4 bases from J; bases unmatched to any gene: 5. Germline CDR1 MDHEN, CDR2 SYDVKM. This CDR3 region has 15 residues. The CDR3 loop reads CASSLGGQGADTQYF. CDR3 bases read: TGTGCCAGCAGTTTGGGGGGACAGGGCGCAGATACG. The variable domain in full, with the rest retrieved from reference TRBV28 and TRBJ2-3, is DVKVTQSSRYLVKRTGEKVFLECVQDMDHENMFWYRQDPGLGLRLIYFSYDVKMKEKGDIPEGYSVSREKKERFSLILESASTNQTSMYLCASSLGGQGADTQYFGPGTRLTVL.

In regard to this clone: Read coverage stops 3 residues before the CDR3 terminus; the germline J gene supplies the remainder. This chain uses TRBV2 with TRBJ2-6; D perhaps matches TRBD1 (6 bases). The V end was cut by 7 bases, the J end by 0 bases, with 16 bases between. The CDR3 sequence is 17 residues long. Germline V CDR1 and CDR2: SNHLY, FYNNEI. The part of the CDR3 DNA that was read is TGTGCCAGCACAAAAGCAGCGGACAGCTCTGGGGCCAACGTC. As protein: CASTKAADSSGANV. The entire CDR3 is CASTKAADSSGANVLTF.

Points on this clone: Sequencing ends 3 residues short of the CDR3 end; the germline J gene provides the rest. The rearrangement links TRBV19 to TRBJ2-3, with a weak D call TRBD2 (6 bases). The germline CDR1 and CDR2 sequences are LNHDA and SQIVND (reference sequence). CDR3 length equals 15 residues. The DNA read from the CDR3 is TGTGCCAGTGGACCTGGGGGGTTAGCAAATCAGCCG. Translating it yields CASGPGGLANQP. The full CDR3 protein reads CASGPGGLANQPQYF.

To note about this clone: The read ends 3 residues shy of where the CDR3 ends; the end is completed using the germline J gene. The rearrangement joins TRBV11-3 to TRBJ2-3; TRBD1 might be the D (5 bases). CDR1 and CDR2 from the germline V gene are SGHNT and YENEEA. Trimming stripped 0 bases from V and 6 bases from J, with 13 bases between. The CDR3 covers 15 residues. CDR3 residues: CASSLEKAGWDTQYF. CDR3 DNA (partial): TGTGCCAGCAGCTTAGAGAAGGCAGGGTGGGATACG.

In regard to this clone: The read stops 3 residues short of the end of the CDR3; the missing end is completed from the germline J gene. The chain couples TRBV28 to TRBJ1-5; D is undetermined. Trimming removed 4 bases from V and 9 bases from J, with 16 bases in between. The CDR3 contains 14 residues. Per germline, CDR1 MDHEN and CDR2 SYDVKM. The sequenced part of the CDR3 DNA is TGTGCCAGCAGTTCCAGGACTAGCCGGAGGCCC. Translating gives CASSSRTSRRP. The complete CDR3 protein is CASSSRTSRRPQHF. Full variable domain (remainder filled in from reference TRBV28 and TRBJ1-5): DVKVTQSSRYLVKRTGEKVFLECVQDMDHENMFWYRQDPGLGLRLIYFSYDVKMKEKGDIPEGYSVSREKKERFSLILESASTNQTSMYLCASSSRTSRRPQHFGDGTRLSIL.

The sequenced part of the CDR3 DNA is TGTGCCAGCAGCCCGGACAGGGGGCCTTACGAAAAA. Protein sequence: CASSPDRGPYEK. The full CDR3 reads CASSPDRGPYEKLFF. The V gene is TRBV5-4, the J gene TRBJ1-4; TRBD1 matches 11 bases. The CDR3 end lies 3 residues beyond the end of the read and is filled in from the germline J gene. Germline CDR1 is SGHNT and CDR2 is YYREEE (reference sequence). Trimming removed 4 bases from V and 8 bases from J; junction bases left unmatched: 7. This CDR3 has 15 amino acids.

Details on this clone: The observed sequence ends 3 residues before the CDR3 terminus, with the missing tail filled in from the germline J gene. V is TRBV30 and J is TRBJ2-4, with D possibly TRBD1 on 5 matching bases. There are 13 residues in the CDR3. Germline assignment: CDR1 GTSNPN and CDR2 SVGIG (reference sequence). This CDR3 reads CAWSGQGGYGQYF. The CDR3 DNA, read in part, is TGTGCCTGGAGTGGGCAGGGTGGGTATGGT.

To note about this clone: The read terminates 3 residues ahead of where the CDR3 ends, so the germline J gene completes it. This sequence joins TRBV19 and TRBJ1-2; possibly TRBD1 for D (5 bases). CDR1 and CDR2 (germline): LNHDA, SQIVND (reference sequence). This CDR3 spans 12 amino acids. The CDR3 here is CASKPPGNTYTF. The CDR3 bases that were read are TGTGCCAGTAAGCCCCCAGGGAATACC.

Note on this clone: The CDR3 is cut off 3 residues early in the read; its end comes from the germline J gene. This chain uses TRBV19 with TRBJ2-7; 7 bases are shared with TRBD2. The CDR3 covers 16 residues. Germline V lookup: CDR1 LNHDA, CDR2 SQIVND (reference sequence). Trimming removed 6 bases from V and 0 bases from J; junction bases left unmatched: 11. The CDR3: CASRAKGGSPSYEQYF. The CDR3 DNA, read in part, is TGTGCCAGTAGGGCGAAGGGCGGGAGCCCCTCCTACGAG. Variable domain in full (rest from reference TRBV19 and TRBJ2-7): DGGITQSPKYLFRKEGQNVTLSCEQNLNHDAMYWYRQDPGQGLRLIYYSQIVNDFQKGDIAEGYSVSREKKESFPLTVTSAQKNPTAFYLCASRAKGGSPSYEQYFGPGTRLTVT.

Comment on this clone: The read ends 3 residues shy of where the CDR3 ends; the end is completed using the germline J gene. The V and J genes are TRBV19 and TRBJ2-1; tentatively, D is TRBD1 (5 bases). Trimming removed 3 bases from V and 6 bases from J, with 9 bases in between. This CDR3 is built from 13 residues. Germline V gene data show CDR1 as LNHDA and CDR2 as SQIVND (reference sequence). The part of the CDR3 DNA that was read is TGTGCCAGTAGTATCCAGGGTGGCAATGAG. Protein: CASSIQGGNE. In full, the CDR3 reads CASSIQGGNEQFF.

A word on this clone: Sequencing ends 3 residues short of the CDR3 end; the germline J gene provides the rest. The V call is TRBV19, the J call TRBJ2-3, with 9 nucleotides matching TRBD1. Germline CDR1 and CDR2: LNHDA and SQIVND (reference sequence). CDR3 length equals 16 residues. The covered CDR3 bases are TGTGCCAGTACTAAGGGGACAGGGTTCGATAATCAGCCG. Translating gives CASTKGTGFDNQP. The complete CDR3 protein is CASTKGTGFDNQPQYF.

On this clone: The read ends 3 residues shy of where the CDR3 ends; the end is completed using the germline J gene. The chain combines TRBV5-1 with TRBJ2-2; 9 nucleotides agree with TRBD1. This CDR3 comprises 16 residues. Germline V gene lookup returns CDR1 SGHRS and CDR2 YFSETQ. The CDR3 protein is CASSFFGQGSNEKLFF. The covered CDR3 bases are TGCGCCAGCAGCTTCTTTGGACAGGGGAGTAATGAAAAG.

Notes on this clone: The read ends 3 residues shy of where the CDR3 ends; the end is completed using the germline J gene. The V and J genes are TRBV5-1 and TRBJ1-1; D is uncertain. The CDR3 is made up of 13 amino acids. Germline values: CDR1 SGHRS, CDR2 YFSETQ. With 1 base removed from V and 1 base from J, the gap between germline ends came to 5 bases. The CDR3 sequence is CASSLSWNTEAFF. The CDR3 bases that were read are TGCGCCAGCAGCTTGTCGTGGAACACTGAA.

With respect to this clone: The read halts 3 residues ahead of the CDR3 end, with the missing end drawn from the germline J gene. The chain has TRBV18 and TRBJ1-1; the match to TRBD1 covers 9 bases. Germline V gene lookup returns CDR1 KGHSH and CDR2 LQKENI. The CDR3 runs to 14 residues. The V gene end was trimmed by 3 bases and the J gene end by 1 base; junction bases not matched to a gene: 0. The CDR3 loop is CASSPGQGNTEAFF. Partial CDR3 DNA: TGTGCCAGCTCACCGGGACAGGGGAACACTGAA.

With respect to this clone: Other DNA sequences in the sample encode the same CDR3. CDR3 bases read: TGTGCCAGCAGTGAAGCACAGACCTCTGGAAACACC. Translation: CASSEAQTSGNT. The whole CDR3 protein reads CASSEAQTSGNTIYF. The rearrangement links TRBV6-1 to TRBJ1-3; D unresolved. The CDR3 end falls 3 residues outside the read, so it is completed with the germline J gene. V shed 0 bases and J shed 0 bases, with 6 bases lying between them. Germline CDR1 is MNHNS and CDR2 is SASEGT. The CDR3 totals 15 residues.

To note about this clone: The read stops 3 residues short of the end of the CDR3; the missing end is completed from the germline J gene. The gene calls are TRBV18 and TRBJ1-5, with D unresolved. CDR3 length equals 13 residues. Germline V gene lookup returns CDR1 KGHSH and CDR2 LQKENI. V gave up 3 bases and J gave up 5 bases, with 8 bases separating them. The CDR3 loop is CASSPTWDQPQHF. CDR3 bases read: TGTGCCAGCTCACCGACATGGGATCAGCCC.

About this clone itself: Sequencing ends 3 residues short of the CDR3 end; the germline J gene provides the rest. The chain joins TRBV19 to TRBJ2-1; TRBD2 matches at 7 bases. Unmatched junction bases numbered 11, after V lost 3 bases and J lost 6 bases. The CDR3 covers 16 residues. Germline-derived CDR1 and CDR2 are LNHDA and SQIVND (reference sequence). The CDR3 DNA, read in part, is TGTGCCAGTAGTATTCGTCGGGGGGACTGGGGCAATGAG. Protein sequence: CASSIRRGDWGNE. From start to end, the CDR3 is CASSIRRGDWGNEQFF.